Below are 5 T cell receptor beta chains sequenced from a single sample in a study of cytomegalovirus exposure and HLA in healthy donors. The PCR contained 60 Vbeta and 13 Jbeta primers. Here immunoSEQ multiplex PCR was the method, and the copy in TCRdb shows in-frame clones only, minus some. The top ten hold roughly 14% of the sample, which has about 200,000 clones, around three quarters seen once. Material for sequencing was PBMCs. The origin of the receptors is a woman aged 25 to 39 in good health and CMV-seropositive.

This clone was seen a few times. This rearrangement joins TRBV2 to TRBJ1-5, with D perhaps matching TRBD1 (6 bases). The germline V gene has CDR1 SNHLY and CDR2 FYNNEI. The CDR3 covers 15 residues. The V end lost 7 bases, the J end lost 6 bases, and 19 bases lay between the germline ends. CDR3 sequence: CASMAMGGGSQPQHF. The CDR3 coding sequence is TGTGCCAGCATGGCCATGGGGGGGGGCAGTCAGCCCCAGCATTTT.

This clone was picked up a small number of times. The chain links TRBV6-6 to TRBJ2-1, with D maybe TRBD2 (5 bases). CDR3 length equals 12 residues. The germline gives CDR1 MNHNY, CDR2 SVGAGI (reference sequence). V lost 2 bases to trimming and J lost 6 bases, with 5 bases between them. For the CDR3, the DNA is TGTGCCAGCAGTTACCGGGGCAATGAGCAGTTCTTC. Translation gives CASSYRGNEQFF.

The chain carries TRBV19 and TRBJ1-3; D unresolved. The CDR3 totals 15 residues. Germline CDR1 is LNHDA and CDR2 is SQIVND (reference sequence). The V end lost 3 bases, the J end lost 4 bases, and 13 bases lay between the germline ends. CDR3 sequence: CASSMGAAAGNTIYF. CDR3 coding DNA: TGTGCCAGTAGTATGGGTGCAGCGGCGGGAAACACCATATATTTT.

The rearrangement joins TRBV14 to TRBJ2-7; D remains unclear. The CDR3 spans 14 residues. V was clipped by 5 bases and J by 0 bases, with 11 bases between them. CDR1 is SGHDN and CDR2 is FVKESK in the germline V gene. The CDR3 protein is CASSSRSSSYEQYF. The CDR3 DNA sequence: TGTGCCAGCAGCTCCAGGTCGAGCTCCTACGAGCAGTACTTC.

This clone was counted a single time. The V and J genes are TRBV4-1 and TRBJ2-1; TRBD2 might be the D (7 bases). Germline values: CDR1 MGHRA, CDR2 YSYEKL. The CDR3 totals 16 residues. Trimming shortened V by 0 bases and J by 7 bases, and 16 bases separated the two germline ends. The CDR3 nucleotides read TGCGCCAGCAGCCAAGAGTATGGGGGGGCCCATAATGAGCAGTTCTTC. Amino acids: CASSQEYGGAHNEQFF.